Below are 24 T cell receptor beta chains sequenced from a single sample in a study of PD-L1 blockade in urothelial cancer. Some clones are missing from TCRdb's copy, which holds only in-frame ones; the method was immunoSEQ multiplex PCR. The sample yields tens of thousands of clones, approximately 81% seen once. The time point: peripheral blood 6 weeks after treatment start. The material sequenced was PBMCs, taken around atezolizumab (anti-PD-L1) treatment. Receptors originate from a man in his 70s with urothelial cancer.

The CDR3 sequence is CASRGGRQAHEQYF. In DNA form, the CDR3 reads TGTGCCAGCAGGGGGGGGAGACAGGCTCACGAGCAGTACTTC. The chain couples TRBV6-5 to TRBJ2-7; TRBD2 is a possible D gene (7 bases). The CDR3 is 14 amino acids. Germline CDR1 MNHEY, CDR2 SVGAGI. V dropped 6 bases and J dropped 5 bases, with 17 bases sitting between them.

The V and J genes are TRBV7-9 and TRBJ2-3, with TRBD1 identical over 9 bases. V dropped 5 bases and J dropped 3; count of bases not matched to a gene: 3. The CDR3 sequence is 14 residues long. Germline V lookup: CDR1 SEHNR, CDR2 FQNEAQ (reference sequence). CDR3 sequence (DNA): TGTGCCAGCAGCCGGGACAGGGAAACAGATACGCAGTATTTT. It encodes CASSRDRETDTQYF.

The chain recombines TRBV7-8 with TRBJ2-1, with D uncertain. V lost 0 bases and J 9 bases, leaving 15 bases between the germline ends. Germline V gene lookup returns CDR1 SGHVS and CDR2 FQNEAQ. CDR3 size: 15 residues. Written as DNA, the CDR3 is TGTGCCAGCAGCTTAGCTGATGGTTATTCGGGTGAGCAGTTCTTC. Its protein is CASSLADGYSGEQFF.

This rearrangement joins TRBV27 to TRBJ2-7; 10 bases map to TRBD2. This CDR3 is 16 amino acids long. Germline V gene data show CDR1 as MNHEY and CDR2 as SMNVEV (reference sequence). With V trimmed by 6 bases and J by 2 bases, 10 bases remained unmatched. The CDR3 loop is CASSRPRLAGAYEQYF. The CDR3 DNA follows: TGTGCCAGCAGCCGACCCCGGCTAGCGGGAGCCTACGAGCAGTACTTC.

J is TRBJ2-7 and V is TRBV5-4; 7 bases match TRBD1. J gave up 9 bases and V 4 bases, and 13 bases lay outside the gene matches. The CDR3 loop spans 14 amino acids. Per germline, CDR1 SGHNT and CDR2 YYREEE (reference sequence). In DNA form, the CDR3 reads TGTGCCAGCAGCCCCTCTGGTAGGGGGCAAGTGCAGTACTTC. It specifies CASSPSGRGQVQYF. The entire variable domain, with the rest obtained from reference TRBV5-4 and TRBJ2-7, is as follows: ETGVTQSPTHLIKTRGQQVTLRCSSQSGHNTVSWYQQALGQGPQFIFQYYREEENGRGNFPPRFSGLQFPNYSSELNVNALELDDSALYLCASSPSGRGQVQYFGPGTRLTVT.

V usage is TRBV6-6 and J usage is TRBJ1-5; no reliable D call. The CDR3 totals 12 residues. Trimming cost V 4 bases and J 4 bases, with 5 bases left between them. The germline CDR1 and CDR2 sequences are MNHNY and SVGAGI (reference sequence). For the CDR3, the DNA is TGTGCCAGCAGTTCTCGTAATCAGCCCCAGCATTTT. It encodes CASSSRNQPQHF.

The chain carries TRBV2 and TRBJ1-2; D is perhaps TRBD1 (6 bases). Germline V gene sequence: CDR1 SNHLY, CDR2 FYNNEI. This CDR3 has 12 residues. V was trimmed by 6 bases and J by 8 bases, leaving 13 bases between them. In nucleotides, the CDR3 is TGTGCCAGCAGCCCGGACAGAAACGGCTACACCTTC. This sequence encodes CASSPDRNGYTF.

The V and J genes are TRBV19 and TRBJ1-5, with D tentatively TRBD1 (6 bases). V was cut by 3 bases and J by 4 bases, with 10 bases left in between. The CDR3 sequence is 14 residues long. CDR1 LNHDA and CDR2 SQIVND come from the germline V gene (reference sequence). CDR3 sequence reads: CASSITGQNQPQHF. DNA for the CDR3: TGTGCCAGTAGTATTACAGGGCAGAATCAGCCCCAGCATTTT. Complete variable domain (other parts from reference TRBV19 and TRBJ1-5): DGGITQSPKYLFRKEGQNVTLSCEQNLNHDAMYWYRQDPGQGLRLIYYSQIVNDFQKGDIAEGYSVSREKKESFPLTVTSAQKNPTAFYLCASSITGQNQPQHFGDGTRLSIL.

This sequence joins TRBV9 and TRBJ2-7; D is undetermined. Germline assignment: CDR1 SGDLS and CDR2 YYNGEE. V dropped 0 bases and J dropped 4 bases, with 8 bases sitting between them. The length of the CDR3 is 13 residues. CDR3 amino acids: CASSVDTPYEQYF. In DNA form, the CDR3 reads TGTGCCAGCAGCGTAGATACACCTTACGAGCAGTACTTC. Variable domain in full (rest from reference TRBV9 and TRBJ2-7): DSGVTQTPKHLITATGQRVTLRCSPRSGDLSVYWYQQSLDQGLQFLIQYYNGEERAKGNILERFSAQQFPDLHSELNLSSLELGDSALYFCASSVDTPYEQYFGPGTRLTVT.

The chain joins TRBV4-3 to TRBJ2-3; TRBD2 is a possible D gene (6 bases). Germline assignment: CDR1 LGHNA and CDR2 YSLEER. Trimming cost V 1 base and J 6 bases, with 20 bases left between them. The CDR3 consists of 17 residues. CDR3 residues: CASSQVALGGVGDTQYF. CDR3 coding DNA: TGCGCCAGCAGCCAAGTAGCCCTGGGGGGAGTAGGGGATACGCAGTATTTT.

This rearrangement joins TRBV27 to TRBJ2-2; 9 positions agree with TRBD2. The CDR3 is 17 amino acids. The trim removed 3 bases at V and 3 bases at J, leaving 8 bases unmatched. Per the germline V gene, CDR1 is MNHEY and CDR2 is SMNVEV (reference sequence). Here the CDR3 reads CASSFARAGGYTGELFF. DNA for the CDR3: TGTGCCAGCAGTTTCGCTAGGGCGGGGGGGTACACCGGGGAGCTGTTTTTT.

The CDR3 spells CATGLLGRGEQYF. The CDR3 DNA follows: TGTGCCACCGGTCTTCTCGGGCGGGGTGAGCAGTACTTC. The rearrangement joins TRBV15 to TRBJ2-7, with D possibly matching TRBD2 (6 bases). With 8 bases removed from V and 7 bases from J, the gap between germline ends came to 18 bases. This CDR3 has 13 amino acids. Per germline, CDR1 LNHNV and CDR2 YYDKDF (reference sequence).

In its sample, this clone was seen a few times. This sequence joins TRBV5-1 and TRBJ2-3, with 10 nucleotides matching TRBD2. The germline V gene has CDR1 SGHRS and CDR2 YFSETQ. V shed 0 bases, J shed 2 bases, and the junction held 3 bases outside the gene matches. The CDR3 loop spans 16 amino acids. The CDR3 loop is CASSLVSGGPTDTQYF. The CDR3 bases are TGCGCCAGCAGCTTGGTTAGCGGGGGGCCCACAGATACGCAGTATTTT. The full variable domain, rest sourced from reference TRBV5-1 and TRBJ2-3, is KAGVTQTPRYLIKTRGQQVTLSCSPISGHRSVSWYQQTPGQGLQFLFEYFSETQRNKGNFPGRFSGRQFSNSRSEMNVSTLELGDSALYLCASSLVSGGPTDTQYFGPGTRLTVL.

The chain couples TRBV6-1 to TRBJ2-7, with D maybe TRBD1 (6 bases). This CDR3 spans 12 amino acids. Germline-derived CDR1 and CDR2 are MNHNS and SASEGT. The V and J ends lost 7 bases and 4 bases respectively, with 11 bases between them. CDR3: CASMQGHYEQYF. CDR3 in DNA: TGTGCCAGCATGCAGGGACATTACGAGCAGTACTTC.

CDR3 amino acids: CASSDRAGGGYNEQFF. In DNA form, the CDR3 reads TGCGCCAGCAGTGATAGGGCGGGAGGGGGATACAATGAGCAGTTCTTC. The rearrangement uses TRBV10-2 and TRBJ2-1; 9 nucleotides align to TRBD2. J gave up 4 bases and V 3 bases, and 7 bases lay outside the gene matches. Looked up from germline, CDR1 is WSHSY and CDR2 is SAAADI. The CDR3 contains 16 residues.

The CDR3 protein is CSVELGASDTQYF. The CDR3 bases are TGCAGCGTTGAATTGGGGGCGTCGGATACGCAGTATTTT. This chain joins TRBV29-1 and TRBJ2-3; tentative D call: TRBD1 (6 bases). The germline V and J ends were trimmed by 2 bases and 6 bases, with 12 bases remaining between them. Per the germline V gene, CDR1 is SQVTM and CDR2 is ANQGSEA. The CDR3 has 13 amino acids.

V usage is TRBV19 and J usage is TRBJ2-2; D remains ambiguous. The CDR3 loop spans 11 amino acids. Germline values: CDR1 LNHDA, CDR2 SQIVND (reference sequence). The ends were cut back, 6 bases at V and 7 bases at J, with 6 bases in the middle. The CDR3 is CASRSGGELFF. The CDR3 region has the DNA TGTGCCAGTAGATCGGGCGGGGAGCTGTTTTTT.

This chain links TRBV7-3 with TRBJ2-2, with D perhaps TRBD1 (7 bases). The V gene lost 2 bases and the J gene lost 6 bases, with 13 bases spanning the gap. Germline CDR1 reads SGHTA; CDR2 reads FQGTGA. The CDR3 contains 15 residues. Here the CDR3 DNA reads TGTGCCAGCAGCTTATTAGGCAGGGGGGCCGGGGAGCTGTTTTTT. Its translation is CASSLLGRGAGELFF.

This clone was seen only once. J is TRBJ2-1 and V is TRBV11-3, with a weak D call TRBD1 (6 bases). CDR1 and CDR2 (germline): SGHNT, YENEEA. The ends were cut back, 3 bases at V and 4 bases at J, with 10 bases in the middle. CDR3 length: 14 amino acids. CDR3 bases: TGTGCCAGCAGCTTCGAGGACAGTTACAATGAGCAGTTCTTC. It encodes CASSFEDSYNEQFF.

By proportion, this clone is medium-sized. The chain combines TRBV6-5 with TRBJ2-1; 9 bases fit TRBD2. The germline V gene has CDR1 MNHEY and CDR2 SVGAGI. The CDR3 has 14 amino acids. Trimming cost V 8 bases and J 2 bases; bases outside gene matches: 4. The CDR3 loop is CASRGGRAYNEQFF. In DNA form, the CDR3 reads TGTGCCAGCCGAGGCGGGAGGGCCTACAATGAGCAGTTCTTC.

The rearrangement uses TRBV19 and TRBJ1-5, with 8 bases lining up with TRBD1. With 9 bases clipped from V and 5 bases from J, the junction kept 9 bases outside the gene matches. The CDR3 is 14 residues long. Germline V gene lookup returns CDR1 LNHDA and CDR2 SQIVND (reference sequence). CDR3 in DNA: TGTGCCAGCAAGACAGGGGAAACGTATCAGCCCCAGCATTTT. Its translation: CASKTGETYQPQHF.

This chain joins TRBV6-1 and TRBJ2-7, with D possibly TRBD2 on 6 matching bases. Germline assignment: CDR1 MNHNS and CDR2 SASEGT. Trimming took 10 bases from V and 2 from J, leaving 18 bases between them. The CDR3 is 14 residues long. CDR3 DNA: TGTGCCACTTCGAGGGGCGGGGCTGCCTACGAGCAGTACTTC. It specifies CATSRGGAAYEQYF.

The chain uses TRBV10-3 and TRBJ1-1; D may be TRBD1 (6 bases). With 2 bases removed from V and 8 bases from J, the gap between germline ends came to 9 bases. The germline V gene has CDR1 ENHRY and CDR2 SYGVKD. CDR3 length: 12 amino acids. As DNA, the CDR3 is TGTGCCATCAGTGAGCAAGACAGGGAAGCTTTCTTT. As protein: CAISEQDREAFF.

The rearrangement joins TRBV11-2 to TRBJ2-6, with a weak D call TRBD2 (5 bases). CDR1 is SGHAT and CDR2 is FQNNGV in the germline V gene. The germline V and J ends were trimmed by 0 bases and 2 bases, with 8 bases remaining between them. This CDR3 is built from 16 residues. CDR3: CASSLDYGAGANVLTF. The DNA of the CDR3 is TGTGCCAGCAGCTTAGATTACGGGGCTGGGGCCAACGTCCTGACTTTC.